The following is a TCR beta chain sequence with its context. This entry comes from a study of identifying expanded T cells in peripheral blood. This CDR3 has 11 residues. Germline values: CDR1 DFQATT, CDR2 SNEGSKA (reference sequence). V lost 3 bases to trimming and J lost 10 bases, with 10 bases between them. Sequencing was performed with immunoSEQ multiplex PCR; in TCRdb, only in-frame clones are kept and a portion is missing. The sample lists about 130,000 clones, 75% to 90% occurring once. The source is a person aged 18-70 years in good health. The sequenced material came from blood. V is TRBV20-1 and J is TRBJ2-1; D gene unclear. CDR3 bases: TGCAGTGCTAGCGGGCCGGGCGAGCAGTTCTTC. Protein product: CSASGPGEQFF.